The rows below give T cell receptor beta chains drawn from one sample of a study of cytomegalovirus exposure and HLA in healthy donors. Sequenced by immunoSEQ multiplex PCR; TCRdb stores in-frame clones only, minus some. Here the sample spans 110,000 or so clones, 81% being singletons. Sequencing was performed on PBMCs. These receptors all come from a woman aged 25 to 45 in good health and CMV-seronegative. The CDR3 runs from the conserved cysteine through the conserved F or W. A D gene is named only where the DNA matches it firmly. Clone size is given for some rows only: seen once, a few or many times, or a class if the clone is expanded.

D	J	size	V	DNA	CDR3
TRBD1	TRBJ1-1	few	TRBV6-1	TGTGCCAGCAGTGAAGGGGCAGGGGGAGTCACTGAAGCTTTCTTT	CASSEGAGGVTEAFF
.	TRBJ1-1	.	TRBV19	TGTGCCAGTAGTGAGGGCCTGAACACTGAAGCTTTCTTT	CASSEGLNTEAFF
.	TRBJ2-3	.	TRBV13	TGTGCCAGCAGCTTAGGGGAGGGTCGCACAGATACGCAGTATTTT	CASSLGEGRTDTQYF
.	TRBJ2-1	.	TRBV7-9	TGTGCCAGCAGCTTAGGTAGCGAGAGCTCCTACAATGAGCAGTTCTTC	CASSLGSESSYNEQFF
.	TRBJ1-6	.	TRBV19	TGTGCCAGTACAGAGGACACTTATAATTCACCCCTCCACTTT	CASTEDTYNSPLHF
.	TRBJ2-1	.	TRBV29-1	TGCAGCGTTGGACCCGGAGACAATGAGCAGTTCTTC	CSVGPGDNEQFF
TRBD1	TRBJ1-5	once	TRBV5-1	TGCGCCAGCAGCTCTGATGGACAGGGCAATCAGCCCCAGCATTTT	CASSSDGQGNQPQHF
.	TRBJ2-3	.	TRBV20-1	TGCAGTGCTGCAGCTAGCGATACGCAGTATTTT	CSAAASDTQYF
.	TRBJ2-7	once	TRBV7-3	TGTGCCAGCAGCCCCCAGGCGGGATACGAGCAGTACTTC	CASSPQAGYEQYF
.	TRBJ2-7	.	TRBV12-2	TGTGCAAGTCGCTTTCTAGCGGGAGGGGGCGAGCAGTACTTC	CASRFLAGGGEQYF
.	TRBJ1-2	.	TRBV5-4	TGTGCCAGCAGCTTACTCCTAGCGGGAGGCTACACCTTC	CASSLLLAGGYTF
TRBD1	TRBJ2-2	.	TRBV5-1	TGCGCCAGCAGCTTGGCACAGGGGACCGGGGAGCTGTTTTTT	CASSLAQGTGELFF
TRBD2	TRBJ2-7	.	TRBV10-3	TGTGCCATCCGAAGGCGGGAGAGCTCCTACGAGCAGTACTTC	CAIRRRESSYEQYF
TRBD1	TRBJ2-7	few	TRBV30	TGTGCCTGGTCTACTGCGGGACAGGGGTCCGACGAGCAGTACTTC	CAWSTAGQGSDEQYF
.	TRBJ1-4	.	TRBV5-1	TGCGCCAGCAGCTTGGGGGCCGGTGAAAAACTGTTTTTT	CASSLGAGEKLFF
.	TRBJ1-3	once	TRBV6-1	TGTGCCAGCAGTGGGGCCGGGGGGGGCTTCACCTCTGGAAACACCATATATTTT	CASSGAGGGFTSGNTIYF
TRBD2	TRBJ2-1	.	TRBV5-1	TGCGCCAGCAGCTTGGAGAGGACTAGCGGGAACAATGAGCAGTTCTTC	CASSLERTSGNNEQFF
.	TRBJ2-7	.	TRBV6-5	TGTGCCAGCAGTTATTCAGGTCAAAACGCCTACGAGCAGTACTTC	CASSYSGQNAYEQYF
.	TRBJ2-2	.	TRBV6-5	TGTGCCAGCAGTTACTGGATAGCGGTGAACACCGGGGAGCTGTTTTTT	CASSYWIAVNTGELFF
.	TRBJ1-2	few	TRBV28	TGTGCCAGCATCGCCCCCGGGTTCGATGGCTACACCTTC	CASIAPGFDGYTF
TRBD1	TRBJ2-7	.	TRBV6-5	TGTGCCAGCAGTTACACAGGGGACGAGCAGTACTTC	CASSYTGDEQYF
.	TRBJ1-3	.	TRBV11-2	TGTGCCAGCGGACACACCACGGGGGCTGGAAACACCATATATTTT	CASGHTTGAGNTIYF
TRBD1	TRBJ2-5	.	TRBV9	TGTGCCAGCAGCGTAGGAACCGGGACAGGGGTGCTAAAGACCCAGTACTTC	CASSVGTGTGVLKTQYF
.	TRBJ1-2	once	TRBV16	TGTGCCAGCAGCCAATTCCGGGGTTACGATGGCTACACCTTC	CASSQFRGYDGYTF
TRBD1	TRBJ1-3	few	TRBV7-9	TGTGCCAGCAGCTTCCGGGACAGAGACCTATTTTCTGGAAACACCATATATTTT	CASSFRDRDLFSGNTIYF
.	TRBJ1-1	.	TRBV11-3	TGTGCCAGCAGCTTAGATCATTCCGGTGAAGCTTTCTTT	CASSLDHSGEAFF
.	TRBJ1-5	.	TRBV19	TGTGCCAGTAGTATAAGATCGGTCAGGGATCAGCCCCAGCATTTT	CASSIRSVRDQPQHF
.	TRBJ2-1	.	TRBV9	TGTGCCAGCAGCGTCGGGTTGGTGCAGTTCTTC	CASSVGLVQFF
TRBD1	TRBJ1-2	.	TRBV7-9	TGTGCCAGCAGCTCCGACCGGGACAGGGGGCGCGGTGTCTATGGCTACACCTTC	CASSSDRDRGRGVYGYTF
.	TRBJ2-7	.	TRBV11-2	TGTGCCAGCAGCTTATCGGACAGCTCCTACGAGCAGTACTTC	CASSLSDSSYEQYF
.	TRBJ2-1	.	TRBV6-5	TGTGCCAGCAGGCCTTTCGGTCGACAGAACAATGAGCAGTTCTTC	CASRPFGRQNNEQFF
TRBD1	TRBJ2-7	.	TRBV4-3	TGCGCCAGCACCCGCGGACAGGGGACTTACGAGCAGTACTTC	CASTRGQGTYEQYF
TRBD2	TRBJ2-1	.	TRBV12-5	TGTGCTAGTGGTTCCGGACTAGCGGGAACCTACAATGAGCAGTTCTTC	CASGSGLAGTYNEQFF
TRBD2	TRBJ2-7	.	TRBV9	TGTGCCAGCAGCGTAGCTCCGGGACTACACAACGAGCAGTACTTC	CASSVAPGLHNEQYF
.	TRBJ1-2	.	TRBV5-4	TGTGCCAGCAGCTTAATAGGGGGCTATGGCTACACCTTC	CASSLIGGYGYTF
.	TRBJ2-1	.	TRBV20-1	TGCGCCCCAGGGGTCTACAATGAGCAGTTCTTC	CAPGVYNEQFF
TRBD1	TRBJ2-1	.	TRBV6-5	TGTGCCAGCAGTAGGGACAGGGGATTGAATGAGCAGTTCTTC	CASSRDRGLNEQFF
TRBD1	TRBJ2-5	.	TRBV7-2	TGTGCCAGCAGCCGTGACAGGGGAGTTGAAGAGACCCAGTACTTC	CASSRDRGVEETQYF
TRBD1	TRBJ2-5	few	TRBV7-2	TGTGCCAGCAGCTTACTCGTGGGACAGATCGGAGAGACCCAGTACTTC	CASSLLVGQIGETQYF
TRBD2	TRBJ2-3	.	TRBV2	TGTGCCAGCAGTTCTGGACTAGCGGGAGGAGATACGCAGTATTTT	CASSSGLAGGDTQYF
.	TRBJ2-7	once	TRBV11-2	TGTGCCAGCAGCTTAATCCTCGAGCAGTACTTC	CASSLILEQYF
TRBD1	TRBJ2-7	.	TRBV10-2	TGCGCCAGCAGTACGGACAGGGGCGGCGAGCAGTACTTC	CASSTDRGGEQYF
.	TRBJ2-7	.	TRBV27	TGTGCCAGCAGTTTACTAACAGGGTTAGACTCCTACGAGCAGTACTTC	CASSLLTGLDSYEQYF
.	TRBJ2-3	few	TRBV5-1	TGCGCCAGCAGTGATGGCGGGGGCAAAAGCACAGATACGCAGTATTTT	CASSDGGGKSTDTQYF
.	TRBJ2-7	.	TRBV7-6	TGTGCCAGCAGTTTCACTAGCATGTCCGGCGAGCAGTACTTC	CASSFTSMSGEQYF
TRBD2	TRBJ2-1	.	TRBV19	TGTGCCAGTAGTAGATCCCCGGGACTAGCGTGGGAGCAGTTCTTC	CASSRSPGLAWEQFF
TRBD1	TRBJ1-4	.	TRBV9	TGTGCCAGCAGCGCCCGACAGGGCCCTGCAACTAATGAAAAACTGTTTTTT	CASSARQGPATNEKLFF
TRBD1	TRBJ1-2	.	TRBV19	TGTGCCACCGGACAGGGGGTTAACTATGGCTACACCTTC	CATGQGVNYGYTF
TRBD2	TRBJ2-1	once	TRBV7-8	TGTGCCAGCAGCTTAGCGGGACTAGCGGGGTACAATGAGCAGTTCTTC	CASSLAGLAGYNEQFF
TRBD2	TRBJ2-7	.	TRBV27	TGTGCCAGCCGAATCGGGCGGGAGGCACATCCCTCCTACGAGCAGTACTTC	CASRIGREAHPSYEQYF
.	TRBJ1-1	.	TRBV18	TGTGCCAGCTCACCCGTCGCCTCACAGGGCACTGAAGCTTTCTTT	CASSPVASQGTEAFF